The text below deals with one TCR beta chain. The sample comes from a study of neoadjuvant anti-PD-1 for oral cavity cancer. Clones were read by immunoSEQ multiplex PCR, and TCRdb kept only the in-frame ones, dropping some. The sample lists 1,300 to 1,500 clones; approximately 56% were seen once. Trimming took off 6 bases at V and 4 bases at J, with 12 bases between the two ends. Germline CDR1 and CDR2: MNHEY and SVGAGI. The CDR3 contains 13 residues. Stated time point: after neoadjuvant nivolumab, at surgical resection. Here the sequenced sample was tumor tissue, taken after nivolumab (anti-PD-1) treatment. The J gene is TRBJ1-2, the V gene TRBV6-5, with a tentative D call TRBD1 (5 bases). The receptor was derived from a person between 35 and 79 years old with oral cavity squamous cell carcinoma. The CDR3 here is CASRTTASYGYTF. In DNA form, the CDR3 reads TGTGCCAGCAGAACGACAGCCTCCTATGGCTACACCTTC.